Given below is one TCR delta chain in context. Only one base separates this from a far larger clonotype, so it likely reflects a read error. Other DNA variants within this sample encode the same CDR3. Per germline, CDR1 GEAIGNYY and CDR2 EKD. Losses at the gene ends were 3 bases for V and 2 bases for J; bases not matched to a gene: 7. This CDR3 has 14 residues. This sample was taken from a study of gamma-delta chains in newborns, infants, children. TCRdb applied CATT to the reads for clone calling. The table lists about 3,400 delta-chain clones, under 0.35% of them singletons. This TCR was recovered from a child who was a newborn, infant or young child, either healthy, febrile or measles-vaccinated (not recorded which). Sequencing was done on a sample of blood. The rearrangement joins TRDV2 to TRDJ4; 8 nucleotides match TRDD3. The CDR3 coding sequence is TGTGCCTGTGACCCTCTGGGGGACACAAGACCCCTGATCTTT. Amino acid sequence: CACDPLGDTRPLIF.